A single sample gave rise to the 24 T cell receptor beta chains below, sequenced in a study of blood T cell repertoires in COVID-19. Assay used: immunoSEQ multiplex PCR; TCRdb lists only in-frame clones, some missing. Among a few hundred thousand clones listed, more than 75% were seen once. The specimen was PBMCs or T cells enriched from blood (not recorded which). Receptors were obtained from a woman aged 18-35 years who had recovered from COVID-19.

For the CDR3, the DNA is TGTGCCGGGGGACTCCCAGGGTGGGAGACCCAGTACTTC. As protein: CAGGLPGWETQYF. The J gene is TRBJ2-5, the V gene TRBV30; D is perhaps TRBD2 (6 bases). CDR3 length: 13 residues. V was pared by 8 bases and J by 5 bases, with 18 bases between. Per germline, CDR1 GTSNPN and CDR2 SVGIG (reference sequence).

The J gene is TRBJ2-4, the V gene TRBV2; 13 bases map to TRBD2. Germline trimming cut 6 bases from V and 2 bases from J; bases unmatched to any gene: 19. The CDR3 extends over 21 amino acids. The germline V gene encodes CDR1 SNHLY and CDR2 FYNNEI. Written as DNA, the CDR3 is TGTGCCAGCAGGGGCCTCCCACCGACTAGCGGGGGGAGTGGGACCAAAAACATTCAGTACTTC. Residues: CASRGLPPTSGGSGTKNIQYF.

J is TRBJ2-3 and V is TRBV2; possibly TRBD1 for D (6 bases). Germline V CDR1 and CDR2: SNHLY, FYNNEI. The germline V and J ends were trimmed by 1 base and 3 bases, with 8 bases remaining between them. CDR3 size: 14 residues. CDR3 sequence reads: CASSEGQGTDTQYF. The CDR3 bases are TGTGCCAGCAGTGAAGGGCAGGGGACAGATACGCAGTATTTT.

This chain joins TRBV30 and TRBJ1-5; 8 nucleotides match TRBD1. The CDR3 sequence is 14 residues long. The germline V gene encodes CDR1 GTSNPN and CDR2 SVGIG (reference sequence). V lost 5 bases to trimming and J lost 0 bases; unmatched junction nucleotides: 3. CDR3 sequence reads: CAWDRGYSNQPQHF. Written as DNA, the CDR3 is TGTGCCTGGGACAGGGGATATAGCAATCAGCCCCAGCATTTT.

The V gene is TRBV9, the J gene TRBJ2-7; TRBD1 matches at 12 bases. Trimming at V came to 3 bases and at J to 3 bases, leaving 10 bases not matched to a gene. In germline, CDR1 is SGDLS, CDR2 YYNGEE. This CDR3 contains 17 residues. The CDR3 coding sequence is TGTGCCAGCAGCGAGTCGGGACAGGGGGCGTTAAGCTACGAGCAGTACTTC. It encodes CASSESGQGALSYEQYF.

This clone came up once. The rearrangement links TRBV7-3 to TRBJ2-1; D is undetermined. V was trimmed by 5 bases and J by 8 bases, leaving 19 bases between them. CDR1 SGHTA and CDR2 FQGTGA come from the germline V gene. CDR3 size: 15 residues. This CDR3 is CASSPSPLPRDEQFF. The CDR3 coding sequence is TGTGCCAGCAGCCCAAGCCCGCTACCCCGGGATGAGCAGTTCTTC.

The chain uses TRBV12-5 and TRBJ1-6, with unresolved D. Germline assignment: CDR1 LGHNT and CDR2 FRNRAP. The CDR3 is 15 residues long. Trimming shortened V by 1 base and J by 14 bases, and 18 bases separated the two germline ends. CDR3 protein: CASGLEAADLGALHF. The CDR3 coding sequence is TGTGCTAGTGGTTTGGAAGCCGCGGACCTCGGGGCCCTCCACTTT.

This chain connects TRBV5-5 to TRBJ2-5; D possibly corresponds to TRBD2 (6 bases). Germline V gene data show CDR1 as SGHKS and CDR2 as YYEKEE (reference sequence). There are 15 residues in the CDR3. The germline V and J ends were trimmed by 0 bases and 2 bases, with 11 bases remaining between them. CDR3 DNA sequence: TGTGCCAGCAGCTTGGCGCCGGGACTGCAAGAGACCCAGTACTTC. Protein: CASSLAPGLQETQYF.

The chain carries TRBV5-1 and TRBJ2-7; tentative D call: TRBD2 (6 bases). Germline V lookup: CDR1 SGHRS, CDR2 YFSETQ. The CDR3 loop spans 14 amino acids. The V end was cut by 4 bases, the J end by 0 bases, with 11 bases between. Here the CDR3 reads CASSPGDSSYEQYF. The CDR3 DNA follows: TGCGCCAGCAGCCCGGGAGATAGCTCCTACGAGCAGTACTTC.

The CDR3 loop is CASGRGMNTEAFF. CDR3 coding DNA: TGTGCCAGCGGACGGGGAATGAACACTGAAGCTTTCTTT. The chain links TRBV13 to TRBJ1-1; D is uncertain. The CDR3 has 13 residues. Germline V gene lookup returns CDR1 PRHDT and CDR2 FYEKMQ (reference sequence). V lost 8 bases and J lost 0, with 10 bases in between.

The V and J genes are TRBV16 and TRBJ1-1; D is ambiguous. The CDR3 consists of 14 residues. V was shortened by 4 bases and J by 11 bases, with 20 bases between the two germline ends. Germline CDR1 KGHSY, CDR2 FQNENV. This CDR3 is CASSLLTGSGEAFF. The CDR3 DNA reads TGTGCCAGCAGCCTCCTGACGGGGAGCGGTGAGGCTTTCTTT.

J is TRBJ2-1 and V is TRBV4-3, with 10 bases lining up with TRBD2. Germline V gives CDR1 LGHNA, CDR2 YSLEER. The CDR3 length is 17 residues. V was clipped by 5 bases and J by 12 bases; unmatched bases: 19. The CDR3 reads CASSAIGLAVPGDRQFF. The CDR3 DNA reads TGCGCCAGCAGCGCTATCGGACTAGCGGTTCCTGGAGACCGGCAGTTCTTC.

This clone has just a few counts. Other DNA sequences in the sample encode the same CDR3. V is TRBV19 and J is TRBJ2-2; TRBD2 aligns across 9 bases. Trimming cost V 1 base and J 3 bases; bases outside gene matches: 0. Germline V gives CDR1 LNHDA, CDR2 SQIVND (reference sequence). The CDR3 spans 15 residues. CDR3 amino acids: CASSIGTSDTGELFF. The CDR3 DNA is TGTGCCAGTAGTATAGGGACTAGCGACACCGGGGAGCTGTTTTTT. Looking up the rest from reference TRBV19 and TRBJ2-2 gives the full variable domain: DGGITQSPKYLFRKEGQNVTLSCEQNLNHDAMYWYRQDPGQGLRLIYYSQIVNDFQKGDIAEGYSVSREKKESFPLTVTSAQKNPTAFYLCASSIGTSDTGELFFGEGSRLTVL.

In this sample, this clone turned up a few times. This chain connects TRBV2 to TRBJ1-4; possible D gene TRBD1, 6 bases. Per the germline V gene, CDR1 is SNHLY and CDR2 is FYNNEI. Trimming shortened V by 2 bases and J by 3 bases, and 22 bases separated the two germline ends. There are 19 residues in the CDR3. The CDR3 region is CASSETRGRLIGANEKLFF. As DNA, the CDR3 is TGTGCCAGCAGTGAAACGAGGGGGAGACTGATCGGGGCTAATGAAAAACTGTTTTTT.

The chain links TRBV13 to TRBJ2-7; D not resolved. CDR3 length: 13 amino acids. The germline V gene encodes CDR1 PRHDT and CDR2 FYEKMQ (reference sequence). Trimming pared 1 base from V and 0 bases from J, leaving 4 bases between. The CDR3 region has the DNA TGTGCCAGCAGCTTAGCTAGCTCCTACGAGCAGTACTTC. As protein: CASSLASSYEQYF.

This chain links TRBV27 with TRBJ1-2, with D possibly being TRBD1 (6 bases). The V gene's germline CDR1 is MNHEY and CDR2 SMNVEV (reference sequence). The CDR3 sequence is 13 residues long. CDR3 sequence: CAPTFTGSYGYTF. For the CDR3, the DNA is TGTGCACCGACTTTCACAGGGAGCTATGGCTACACCTTC.

This rearrangement joins TRBV5-6 to TRBJ1-2, with D maybe TRBD1 (6 bases). The CDR3 loop spans 14 amino acids. With 4 bases removed from V and 6 bases from J, the gap between germline ends came to 16 bases. Germline V gene lookup returns CDR1 SGHDT and CDR2 YYEEEE. As DNA, the CDR3 is TGTGCCAGCAGCCTCGCGGGGGCTATGGATGGCTACACCTTC. Amino acid sequence: CASSLAGAMDGYTF. The full variable domain, with the rest looked up from reference TRBV5-6 and TRBJ1-2, is DAGVTQSPTHLIKTRGQQVTLRCSPKSGHDTVSWYQQALGQGPQFIFQYYEEEERQRGNFPDRFSGHQFPNYSSELNVNALLLGDSALYLCASSLAGAMDGYTFGSGTRLTVV.

The chain carries TRBV9 and TRBJ1-2; 8 nucleotides line up with TRBD1. The CDR3 contains 14 residues. V was pared by 5 bases and J by 1 base, with 4 bases of the junction left unmatched. Germline V gives CDR1 SGDLS, CDR2 YYNGEE. In DNA form, the CDR3 reads TGTGCCAGCAGTTTGACAGGGGTTAACTATGGCTACACCTTC. Its protein product is CASSLTGVNYGYTF.

This clone turned up a few times. The rearrangement links TRBV2 to TRBJ2-7; TRBD1 aligns across 7 bases. Germline-derived CDR1 and CDR2 are SNHLY and FYNNEI. The CDR3 sequence is 12 residues long. V gave up 5 bases and J gave up 8 bases; unmatched junction bases: 6. CDR3 nucleotide sequence: TGTGCCAGCAGTCGGGACAGCCTACAGCAGTACTTC. It is translated as CASSRDSLQQYF.

The chain has TRBV9 and TRBJ2-1, with 9 bases identical to TRBD1. The junction had 13 bases not matched to a gene; V was cut back by 1 base and J by 8 bases. Looked up from germline, CDR1 is SGDLS and CDR2 is YYNGEE. CDR3 size: 17 residues. The chain's CDR3 is CASSVYLQGAPGDEQFF. DNA for the CDR3: TGTGCCAGCAGCGTATACCTACAGGGGGCGCCGGGCGATGAGCAGTTCTTC.

The chain recombines TRBV5-6 with TRBJ1-2; 10 bases are a match to TRBD1. The CDR3 contains 13 residues. Germline V CDR1 and CDR2: SGHDT, YYEEEE. V lost 4 bases, J lost 8 bases, and 5 bases stayed unmatched. The CDR3 protein is CASSRGQGDGYTF. The CDR3 DNA follows: TGTGCCAGCAGCCGAGGACAGGGGGACGGCTACACCTTC.

The chain recombines TRBV2 with TRBJ2-7; D call uncertain. V lost 7 bases, J lost 2 bases, and 15 bases lay in between. CDR1 is SNHLY, CDR2 FYNNEI, per germline. The CDR3 consists of 14 residues. The CDR3 nucleotides read TGTGCCAGCATGGCAGGCACGTGGGCCTACGAGCAGTACTTC. As protein: CASMAGTWAYEQYF.

The V and J genes are TRBV4-2 and TRBJ2-7; the match to TRBD2 covers 7 bases. Trimming removed 0 bases from V and 4 bases from J; junction bases left unmatched: 6. The CDR3 is 15 amino acids. In germline, CDR1 is LGHNA, CDR2 YNFKEQ. This chain's CDR3 is CASSQDRAGLYEQYF. CDR3 in DNA: TGTGCCAGCAGCCAAGACCGAGCGGGACTTTACGAGCAGTACTTC.

In regard to this clone: The same CDR3 can be traced to other DNA sequences in this sample. The genes are TRBV18 and TRBJ2-3, with a weak D call TRBD1 (7 bases). The CDR3 consists of 15 residues. The germline V gene has CDR1 KGHSH and CDR2 LQKENI. The V end lost 1 base, the J end lost 3 bases, and 11 bases lay between the germline ends. CDR3 amino acids: CASSPRAGGTDTQYF. CDR3 nucleotide sequence: TGTGCCAGCTCACCACGGGCAGGGGGGACAGATACGCAGTATTTT.